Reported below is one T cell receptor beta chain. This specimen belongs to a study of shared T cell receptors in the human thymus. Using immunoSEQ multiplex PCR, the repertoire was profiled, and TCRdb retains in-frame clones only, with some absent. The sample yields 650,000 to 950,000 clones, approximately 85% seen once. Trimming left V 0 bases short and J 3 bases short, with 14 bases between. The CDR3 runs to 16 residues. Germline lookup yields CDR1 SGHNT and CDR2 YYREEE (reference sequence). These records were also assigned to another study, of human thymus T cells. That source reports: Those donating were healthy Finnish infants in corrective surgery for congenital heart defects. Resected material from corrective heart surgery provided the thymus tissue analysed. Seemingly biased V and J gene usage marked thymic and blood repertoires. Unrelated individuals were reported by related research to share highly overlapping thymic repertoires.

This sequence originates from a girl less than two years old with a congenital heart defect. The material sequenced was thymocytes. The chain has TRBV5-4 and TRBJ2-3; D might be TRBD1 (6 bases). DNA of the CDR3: TGTGCCAGCAGCTTGGGAGGCAGGGGTAGAACAGATACGCAGTATTTT. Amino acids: CASSLGGRGRTDTQYF.